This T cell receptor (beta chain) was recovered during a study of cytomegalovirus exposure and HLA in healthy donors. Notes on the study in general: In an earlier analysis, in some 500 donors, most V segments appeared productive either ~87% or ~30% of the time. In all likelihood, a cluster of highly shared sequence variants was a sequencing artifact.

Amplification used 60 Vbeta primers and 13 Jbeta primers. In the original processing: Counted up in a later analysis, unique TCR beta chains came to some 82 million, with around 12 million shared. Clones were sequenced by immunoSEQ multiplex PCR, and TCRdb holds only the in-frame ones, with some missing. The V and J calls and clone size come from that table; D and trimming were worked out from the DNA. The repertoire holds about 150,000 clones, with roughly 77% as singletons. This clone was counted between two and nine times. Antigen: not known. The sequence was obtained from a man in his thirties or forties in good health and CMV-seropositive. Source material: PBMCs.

CDR3 region: CASSRQGLNTEAFF. CDR3 nucleotides: TGCGCCAGCAGCCGACAGGGCCTGAACACTGAAGCTTTCTTT. The chain employs TRBV5-1 and TRBJ1-1, with TRBD1 matching 7 bases. V lost 4 bases and J lost 0; bases outside the gene matches: 3. CDR1 and CDR2 (germline): SGHRS, YFSETQ. The CDR3 has 14 residues.